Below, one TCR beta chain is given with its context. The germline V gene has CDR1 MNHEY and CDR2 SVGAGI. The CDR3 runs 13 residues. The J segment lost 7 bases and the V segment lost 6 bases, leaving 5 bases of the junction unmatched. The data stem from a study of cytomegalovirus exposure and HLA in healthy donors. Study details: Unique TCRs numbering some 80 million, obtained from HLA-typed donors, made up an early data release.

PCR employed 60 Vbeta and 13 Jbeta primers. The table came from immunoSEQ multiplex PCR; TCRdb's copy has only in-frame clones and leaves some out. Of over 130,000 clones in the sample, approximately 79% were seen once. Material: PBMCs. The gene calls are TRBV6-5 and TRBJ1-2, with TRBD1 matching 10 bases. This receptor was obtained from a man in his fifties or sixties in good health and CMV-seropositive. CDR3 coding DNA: TGTGCCAGCAGAGACCGGGACAGGGGTGGCTACACCTTC. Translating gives CASRDRDRGGYTF.